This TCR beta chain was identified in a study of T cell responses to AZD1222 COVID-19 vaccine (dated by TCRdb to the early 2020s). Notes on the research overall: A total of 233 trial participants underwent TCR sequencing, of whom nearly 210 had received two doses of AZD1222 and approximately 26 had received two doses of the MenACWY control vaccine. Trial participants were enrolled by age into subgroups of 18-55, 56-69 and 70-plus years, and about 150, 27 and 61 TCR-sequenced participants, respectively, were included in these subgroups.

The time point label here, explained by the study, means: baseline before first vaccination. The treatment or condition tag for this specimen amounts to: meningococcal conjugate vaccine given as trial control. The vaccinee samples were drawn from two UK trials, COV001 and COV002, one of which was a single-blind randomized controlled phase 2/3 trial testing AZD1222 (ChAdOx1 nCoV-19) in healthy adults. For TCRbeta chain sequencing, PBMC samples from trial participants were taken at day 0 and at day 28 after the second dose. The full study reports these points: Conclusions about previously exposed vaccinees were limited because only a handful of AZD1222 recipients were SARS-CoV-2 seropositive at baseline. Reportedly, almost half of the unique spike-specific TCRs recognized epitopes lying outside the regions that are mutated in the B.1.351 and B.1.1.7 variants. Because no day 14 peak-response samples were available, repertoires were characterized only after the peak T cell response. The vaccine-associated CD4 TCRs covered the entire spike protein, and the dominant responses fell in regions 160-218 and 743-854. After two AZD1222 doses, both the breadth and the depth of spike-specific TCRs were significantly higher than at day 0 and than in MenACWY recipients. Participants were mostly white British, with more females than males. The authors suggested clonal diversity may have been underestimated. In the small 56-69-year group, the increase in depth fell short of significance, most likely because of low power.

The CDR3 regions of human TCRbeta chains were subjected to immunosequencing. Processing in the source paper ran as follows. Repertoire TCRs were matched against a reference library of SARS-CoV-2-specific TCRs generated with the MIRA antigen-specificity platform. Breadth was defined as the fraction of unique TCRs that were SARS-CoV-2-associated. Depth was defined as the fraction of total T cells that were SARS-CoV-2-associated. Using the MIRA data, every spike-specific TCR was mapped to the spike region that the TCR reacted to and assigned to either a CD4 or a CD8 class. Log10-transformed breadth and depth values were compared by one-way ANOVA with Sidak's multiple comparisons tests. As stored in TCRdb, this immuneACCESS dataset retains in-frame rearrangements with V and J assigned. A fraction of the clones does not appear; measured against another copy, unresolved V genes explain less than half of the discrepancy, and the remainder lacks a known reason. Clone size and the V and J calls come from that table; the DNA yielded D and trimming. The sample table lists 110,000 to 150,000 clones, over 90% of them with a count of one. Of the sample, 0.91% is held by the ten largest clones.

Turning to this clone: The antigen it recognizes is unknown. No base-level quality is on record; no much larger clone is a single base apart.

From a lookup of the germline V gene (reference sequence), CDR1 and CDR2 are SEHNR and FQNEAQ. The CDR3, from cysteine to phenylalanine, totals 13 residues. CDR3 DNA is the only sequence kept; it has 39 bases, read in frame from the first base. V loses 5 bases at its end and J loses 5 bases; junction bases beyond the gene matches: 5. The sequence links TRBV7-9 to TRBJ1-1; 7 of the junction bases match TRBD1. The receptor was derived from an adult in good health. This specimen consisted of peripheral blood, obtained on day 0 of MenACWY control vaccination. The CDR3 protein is CASSQGVGTEAFF. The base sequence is TGTGCCAGCAGCCAGGGGGTCGGAACTGAAGCTTTCTTT.